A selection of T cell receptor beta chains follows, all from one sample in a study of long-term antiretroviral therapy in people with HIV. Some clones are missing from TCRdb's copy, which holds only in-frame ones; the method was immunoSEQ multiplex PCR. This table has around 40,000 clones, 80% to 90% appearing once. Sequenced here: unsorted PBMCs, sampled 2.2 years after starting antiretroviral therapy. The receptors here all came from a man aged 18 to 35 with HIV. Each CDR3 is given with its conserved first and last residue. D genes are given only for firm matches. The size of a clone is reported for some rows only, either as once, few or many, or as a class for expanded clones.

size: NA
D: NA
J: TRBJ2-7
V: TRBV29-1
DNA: TGCAGCGTCACCGTGTGGGCAGGGTCCTACGAGCAGTACTTC
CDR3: CSVTVWAGSYEQYF

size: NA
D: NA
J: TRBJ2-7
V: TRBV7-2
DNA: NA
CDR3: CASSFVWGSGSYEQHF

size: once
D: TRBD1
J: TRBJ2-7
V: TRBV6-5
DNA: TGTGCCAGCAGTTACTCGAATACAGGGGGGTTCTACGAGCAGTACTTC
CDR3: CASSYSNTGGFYEQYF

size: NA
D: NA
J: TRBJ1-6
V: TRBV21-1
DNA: NA
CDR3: CASSKVGPWAEGNSPLHF

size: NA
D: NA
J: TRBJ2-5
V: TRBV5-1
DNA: TGCGCCAGCAGCTTGGGACAGACCCAAGAGACCCAGTACTTC
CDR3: CASSLGQTQETQYF

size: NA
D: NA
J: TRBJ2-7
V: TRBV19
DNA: TGTGCCAGTAGTATATATCGGGGAGGCCACGAGCAGTACTTC
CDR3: CASSIYRGGHEQYF

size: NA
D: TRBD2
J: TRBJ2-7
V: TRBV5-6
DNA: TGTGCCAGCAGCTCCTTATTCTCCGGGACTAGAAGCGAGCAGTACTTC
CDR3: CASSSLFSGTRSEQYF

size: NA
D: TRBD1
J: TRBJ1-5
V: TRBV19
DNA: TGTGCCAGTAGCATTGGCCGGGACAGGAAAAGGGGCCCCCAGCATTTT
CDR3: CASSIGRDRKRGPQHF

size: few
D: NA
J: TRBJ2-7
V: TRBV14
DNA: TGTGCCAGCAGCCACCCATCCGGAACCTACGAGCAGTACTTC
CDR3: CASSHPSGTYEQYF

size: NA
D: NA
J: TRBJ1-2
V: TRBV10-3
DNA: TGTGCCATCAGTTCCCCAGGGAAGGTTATCGGCTATGGCTACACCTTC
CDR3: CAISSPGKVIGYGYTF

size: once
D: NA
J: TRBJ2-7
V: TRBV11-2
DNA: TGTGCCAGCAGATTGGAGACCGGGTTCCACGAGCAGTACTTC
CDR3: CASRLETGFHEQYF

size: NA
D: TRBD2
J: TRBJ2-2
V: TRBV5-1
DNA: TGCGCCAGCAGCTTTGCCCTAGCGGGGGGCCCCGGGGAGCTGTTTTTT
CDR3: CASSFALAGGPGELFF

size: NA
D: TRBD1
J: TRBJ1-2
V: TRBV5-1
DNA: TGCGCCAGCAGCCACGACAGGGGACGAGGCTACACCTTC
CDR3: CASSHDRGRGYTF

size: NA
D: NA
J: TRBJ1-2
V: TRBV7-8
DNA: TGTGCCAGCAGCCAAGGGGGGGCAGCCAACTATGGCTACACCTTC
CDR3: CASSQGGAANYGYTF

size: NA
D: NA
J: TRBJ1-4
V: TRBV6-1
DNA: TGTGCCAGCAGTGAACTGACAGGCGCTAATGAAAAACTGTTTTTT
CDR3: CASSELTGANEKLFF

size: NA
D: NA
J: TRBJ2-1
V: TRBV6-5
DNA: TGTGCCACCACTACGACCGGGATCTGGGGTAATGAGCAGTTCTTC
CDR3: CATTTTGIWGNEQFF

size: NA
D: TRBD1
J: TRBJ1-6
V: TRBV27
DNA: TGTGCCAGCAGAGGACAGGGAGTTAGCTCCTATAATTCACCCCTCCACTTT
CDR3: CASRGQGVSSYNSPLHF

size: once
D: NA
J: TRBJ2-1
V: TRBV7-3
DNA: TGTGCCAGCAGCTTAACGGCCGGGACAACCTACAATGAGCAGTTCTTC
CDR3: CASSLTAGTTYNEQFF

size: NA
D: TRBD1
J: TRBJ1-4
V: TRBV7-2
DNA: TGTGCCAGCAGCTTAATGTCTCCGGGACAGGGTAGTGAAAAACTGTTTTTT
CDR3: CASSLMSPGQGSEKLFF

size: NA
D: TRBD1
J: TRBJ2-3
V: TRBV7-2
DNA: TGTGCCAGCAGCTTAGCAGGGGGCTCCACAGATACGCAGTATTTT
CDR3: CASSLAGGSTDTQYF

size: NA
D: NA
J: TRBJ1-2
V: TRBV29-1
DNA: TGCAGCGTTGGGCAGGGCTACACCTTC
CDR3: CSVGQGYTF

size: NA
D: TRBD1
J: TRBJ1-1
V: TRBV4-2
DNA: TGTGCCAGCAGCCAACCCACACAGGGGTGGACTGAAGCTTTCTTT
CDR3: CASSQPTQGWTEAFF

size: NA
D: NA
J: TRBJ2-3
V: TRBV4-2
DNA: TGTGCCAGCAGCCAAGAAGGTGGGGGGGGCCCAGATACGCAGTATTTT
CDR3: CASSQEGGGGPDTQYF

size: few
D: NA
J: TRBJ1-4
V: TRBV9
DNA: TGTGCCAGCAGCATAACCGGGAGGGTGGATGAAAAACTGTTTTTT
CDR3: CASSITGRVDEKLFF

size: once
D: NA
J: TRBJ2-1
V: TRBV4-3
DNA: TGCGCCAGCAGCCAAGTCGGAGGTGAGCAGTTCTTC
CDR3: CASSQVGGEQFF

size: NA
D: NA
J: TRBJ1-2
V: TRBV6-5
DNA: TGTGCCAGCAGTTACGGGAGAGCTAACTATGGCTACACCTTC
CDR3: CASSYGRANYGYTF

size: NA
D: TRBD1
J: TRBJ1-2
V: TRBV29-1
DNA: TGCAGCGCCGGTGACAGGGTCTATGGCTACACCTTC
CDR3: CSAGDRVYGYTF

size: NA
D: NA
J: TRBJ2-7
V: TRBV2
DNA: TGTGCCAGCACCAAGGGGCAGGGAATCTACGAGCAGTACTTC
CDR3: CASTKGQGIYEQYF

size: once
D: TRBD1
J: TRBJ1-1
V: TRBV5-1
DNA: TGCGCCAGCAGCGTCGGACAGGGAAACACTGAAGCTTTCTTT
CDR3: CASSVGQGNTEAFF

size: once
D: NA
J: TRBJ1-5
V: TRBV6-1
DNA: TGTGCCAGCAGGGGGGAGGGATATCAGCCCCAGCATTTT
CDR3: CASRGEGYQPQHF

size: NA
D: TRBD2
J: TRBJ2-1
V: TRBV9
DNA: TGTGCCAGCAGCGTAGCAGGGACTAGGTACAATGAGCAGTTCTTC
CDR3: CASSVAGTRYNEQFF

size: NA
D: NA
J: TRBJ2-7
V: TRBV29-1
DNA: TGCAGCGTTGTTGGGGAGGACAGCGGCCTATACTTC
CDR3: CSVVGEDSGLYF

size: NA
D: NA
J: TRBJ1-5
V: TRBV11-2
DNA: TGTGCCAGCAGCTCTGGGACGTACAGCAATCAGCCCCAGCATTTT
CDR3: CASSSGTYSNQPQHF

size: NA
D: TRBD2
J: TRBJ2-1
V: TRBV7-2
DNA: TGTGCCAGCAGCATCACTAGCGGCTACTACAATGAGCAGTTCTTC
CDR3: CASSITSGYYNEQFF

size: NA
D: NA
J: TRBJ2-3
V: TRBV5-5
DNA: TGTGCCAGCAGCTTGGCGGGGACTTACACAGATACGCAGTATTTT
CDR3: CASSLAGTYTDTQYF

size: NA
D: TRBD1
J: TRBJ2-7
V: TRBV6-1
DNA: TGTGCCAGCAAACCGGGACAGGGCTACTCCTACGAGCAGTACTTC
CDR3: CASKPGQGYSYEQYF

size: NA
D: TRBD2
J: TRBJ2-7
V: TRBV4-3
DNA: TGCGCCAGCAGCGTGGCTAGCGGGAAAAACTACGAGCAGTACTTC
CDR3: CASSVASGKNYEQYF

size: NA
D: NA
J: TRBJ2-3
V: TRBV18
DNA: TGTGCCAGCTCACCCGGACAAGGCCCCGCAGATACGCAGTATTTT
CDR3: CASSPGQGPADTQYF

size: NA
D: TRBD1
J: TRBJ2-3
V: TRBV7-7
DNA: TGTGCTAGCAGCCCCGGGACAGGGAGCACAGATACGCAGTATTTT
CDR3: CASSPGTGSTDTQYF

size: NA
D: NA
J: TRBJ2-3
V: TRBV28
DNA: TGTGCCAGCAGTTTAGGGCCGGATACGCAGTATTTT
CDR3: CASSLGPDTQYF

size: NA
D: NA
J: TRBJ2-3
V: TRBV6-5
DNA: TGTGCCAGCAGTCTGTTCGCGGGGCTGGATACGCAGTATTTT
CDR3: CASSLFAGLDTQYF

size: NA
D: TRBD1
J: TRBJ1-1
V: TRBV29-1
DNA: TGCAGCGTTGACCTACAGGGGCGGGCTTTCTTT
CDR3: CSVDLQGRAFF

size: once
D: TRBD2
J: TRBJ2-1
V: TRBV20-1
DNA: TGCAGTGCACCCGGGGAGGGAGGGAAGTTCTTC
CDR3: CSAPGEGGKFF

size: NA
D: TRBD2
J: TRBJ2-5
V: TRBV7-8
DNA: TGTGCCAGCAGCTCCGGGAGGTCGGGGAGCCAAGAGACCCAGTACTTC
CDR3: CASSSGRSGSQETQYF

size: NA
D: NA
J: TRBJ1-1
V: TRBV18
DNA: TGTGCCAGCTCACCAAGTCCGAAGAACACTGAAGCTTTCTTT
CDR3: CASSPSPKNTEAFF

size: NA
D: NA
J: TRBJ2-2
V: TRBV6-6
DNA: TGTGCCAGCAGTTACTCTGACAGAACGAACACCGGGGAGCTGTTTTTT
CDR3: CASSYSDRTNTGELFF

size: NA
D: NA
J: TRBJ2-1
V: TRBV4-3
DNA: TGCGCCAGCAGCCCTTTTTGGGGGGCGGGCCTCCACAATGAGCAGTTCTTC
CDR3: CASSPFWGAGLHNEQFF

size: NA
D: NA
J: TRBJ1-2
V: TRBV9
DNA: TGTGCCAGCAGCGTAGGTAGAAGGGGTCCGTGGACCTATGGCTACACCTTC
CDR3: CASSVGRRGPWTYGYTF

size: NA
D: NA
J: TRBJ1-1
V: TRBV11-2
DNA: TGTGCCAGCAGCTCTTACAGGGCGAACACTGAAGCTTTCTTT
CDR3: CASSSYRANTEAFF

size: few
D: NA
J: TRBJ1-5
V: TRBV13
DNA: TGTGCCAGCAGCGAGGGGAATCAGCCCCAGCATTTT
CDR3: CASSEGNQPQHF

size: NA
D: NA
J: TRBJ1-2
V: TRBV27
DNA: TGTGCCAGCAGCGGCTCCTACTCTAACTATGGCTACACCTTC
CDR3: CASSGSYSNYGYTF

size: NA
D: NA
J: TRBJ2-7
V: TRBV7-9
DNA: TGTGCCAGCAGCCCCCTGATCTACGAGCAGTACTTC
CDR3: CASSPLIYEQYF

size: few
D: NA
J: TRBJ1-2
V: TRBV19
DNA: TGTGCCAGTACCCTGACATCTAACTATGGCTACACCTTC
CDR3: CASTLTSNYGYTF

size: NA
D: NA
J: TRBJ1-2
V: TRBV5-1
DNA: TGCGCCAGCAGCTTTACAGGGACTAGAGATGGCTACACCTTC
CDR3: CASSFTGTRDGYTF

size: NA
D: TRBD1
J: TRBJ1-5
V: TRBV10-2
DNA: TGCGCCAGCAGTGACCGAGACAGGGCTAATAGCAATCAGCCCCAGCATTTT
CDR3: CASSDRDRANSNQPQHF